The clone carrying this T cell receptor beta chain was counted ten times or more. The data derive from a study of spatial heterogeneity in lung cancer. Study-wide background: Detection consistently captured more beta-chain sequences than alpha-chain sequences.

Time point given: blood at routine non-recurrence follow-up after resection. Unsorted whole RNA samples from tumor, nontumor lung or frozen PBMC were sequenced. A distinct unique molecular identifier was carried by each TCR cDNA molecule. TCRdb itself ran the 5' RACE reads through MiXCR, one entry per CDR3 protein. This sample has about 30,000 distinct CDR3 sequences, with approximately 5.5% found just once. Sample: PBMCs, taken at follow-up. The TCR originated in a male donor with early-stage non-small cell lung cancer.

The CDR3 is CSARPGYYGYTF. The CDR3 DNA reads as TGCAGTGCTAGGCCAGGATACTATGGCTACACCTTC. The chain joins TRBV20-1 to TRBJ1-2; no clear D gene. Germline V gene sequence: CDR1 DFQATT, CDR2 SNEGSKA (reference sequence). CDR3 length: 12 amino acids. The germline V and J ends were trimmed by 3 bases and 3 bases, with 8 bases remaining between them.